Here is one T cell receptor beta chain with its context. Its antigen is unidentified. The data were obtained in a study of Graves' ophthalmopathy and Graves' hyperthyroidism. Findings of the study overall: Ophthalmopathy progression was predicted by the model at roughly 69% sensitivity and under 75% specificity.

The TCR beta CDR3 regions underwent amplification from RNA transcripts. The workflow started with a first-round RT-PCR run with HTBI primers and then moved on to a second-round multiplex PCR. TCRdb re-derived calls from the multiplex PCR reads in MiXCR, one entry per CDR3 protein. Of approximately 210,000 distinct CDR3 sequences in the sample, about 32% were seen once. The CDR3 covers 15 residues. The germline V and J ends were trimmed by 5 bases and 7 bases, with 15 bases remaining between them. This TCR was sampled from a man aged 50-60 years with Graves' ophthalmopathy. The sample taken for sequencing was peripheral blood. The rearrangement links TRBV12-3 or TRBV12-4 to TRBJ1-6, with D possibly matching TRBD1 (6 bases). CDR3: CASSPDSGRNSPLHF. The CDR3 nucleotides are TGTGCCAGCAGTCCGGACAGCGGTCGGAATTCACCCCTCCACTTT.